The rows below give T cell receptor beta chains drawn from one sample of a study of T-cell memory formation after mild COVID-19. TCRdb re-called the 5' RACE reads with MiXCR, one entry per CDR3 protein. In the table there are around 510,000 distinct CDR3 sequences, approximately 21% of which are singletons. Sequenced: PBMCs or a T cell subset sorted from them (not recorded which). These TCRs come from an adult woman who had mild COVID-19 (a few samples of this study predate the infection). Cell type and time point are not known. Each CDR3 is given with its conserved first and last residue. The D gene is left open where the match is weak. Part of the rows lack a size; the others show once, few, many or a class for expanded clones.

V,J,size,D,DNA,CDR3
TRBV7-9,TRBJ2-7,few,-,TGTGCCAGCAGCGGGATGACAGATGGGTACGAGCAGTACTTC,CASSGMTDGYEQYF
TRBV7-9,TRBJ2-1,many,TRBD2,TGTGCCAGCAGCTTCTCTAGCGGGAGCTACAATGAGCAGTTCTTC,CASSFSSGSYNEQFF
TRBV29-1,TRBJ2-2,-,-,TGCAGCGTTGAGGGGGTAGGGGAGCTGTTTTTT,CSVEGVGELFF
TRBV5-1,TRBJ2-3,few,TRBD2,TGCGCCAGCCAGACTAGCGGGGGGGCGAATACGCAGTATTTT,CASQTSGGANTQYF
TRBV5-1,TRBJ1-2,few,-,TGCGCCAGCAGCAATAGGGGCGTCGGAGAAGGCTACACCTTC,CASSNRGVGEGYTF
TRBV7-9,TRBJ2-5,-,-,TGTGCCAGCAGGACAACCCATGGGACCCAGTACTTC,CASRTTHGTQYF
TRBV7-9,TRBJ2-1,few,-,TGTGCCAGCAGCTTATTCTTGGCCAATGAGCAGTTCTTC,CASSLFLANEQFF
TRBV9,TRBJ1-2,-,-,TGTGCCAGCAGCGTAGACGGTCAGGGGACTTATGGCTACACCTTC,CASSVDGQGTYGYTF
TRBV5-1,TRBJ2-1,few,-,TGCGCCAGCAGCCCCCCCTCGGAGAGCTCCTACAATGAGCAGTTCTTC,CASSPPSESSYNEQFF
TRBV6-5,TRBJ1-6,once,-,TGTGCCAGCAGAAAGGACGGCTTATGGGCACCCCTCCACTTT,CASRKDGLWAPLHF
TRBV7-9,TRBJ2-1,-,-,TGTGCCAGCAGCTTAGTGGGGGGTCCCTCCTACAATGAGCAGTTCTTC,CASSLVGGPSYNEQFF
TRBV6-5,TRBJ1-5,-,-,TGTGCCAGCAGTTACTACAGGGACAATCAGCCCCAGCATTTT,CASSYYRDNQPQHF
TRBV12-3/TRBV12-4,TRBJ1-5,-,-,TGTGCCAGCAGTTTTGTGGGCATGGGTCAGCCCCAGCATTTT,CASSFVGMGQPQHF
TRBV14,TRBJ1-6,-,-,TGTGCCAGCAGCCAACACGGGAATTCACCCCTCCACTTT,CASSQHGNSPLHF
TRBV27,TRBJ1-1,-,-,TGTGCCAGCAGTTTATCCGGCGGTGCGGGGGCAGCTGAAGCTTTCTTT,CASSLSGGAGAAEAFF
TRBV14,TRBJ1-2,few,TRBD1,TGTGCCAGCAGCCAAGACTCTACCGGGACAGGGATTGGCTACACCTTC,CASSQDSTGTGIGYTF
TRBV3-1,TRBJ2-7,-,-,TGTGCCAGCAGCCCCCCAGGGGGGCCCTCCTACGAGCAGTACTTC,CASSPPGGPSYEQYF